One sample yielded the 23 T cell receptor beta chains listed below, sequenced in a study of technical replicates of blood from a few donors. Sequenced by immunoSEQ multiplex PCR; TCRdb stores in-frame clones only, minus some. The sample yields 80,000 to 95,000 clones, 92% seen once. The sequenced sample was T cells isolated from PBMCs. The origin of the receptors is a human donor in good health.

The CDR3 loop is CASSPPGGYGYTF. For the CDR3, the DNA is TGCGCCAGCAGCCCGCCAGGGGGATATGGCTACACCTTC. The chain recombines TRBV5-1 with TRBJ1-2; 7 bases map to TRBD1. There are 13 residues in the CDR3. V trimming: 4 bases; J trimming: 5 bases; junction bases outside the gene matches: 5. Germline V gives CDR1 SGHRS, CDR2 YFSETQ.

This clone was observed once. V usage is TRBV11-3 and J usage is TRBJ2-3; TRBD2 matches 8 bases. V was pared by 1 base and J by 0 bases, with 12 bases of the junction left unmatched. CDR3 length: 19 amino acids. The germline V gene encodes CDR1 SGHNT and CDR2 YENEEA. The CDR3 bases are TGTGCCAGCAGCTTAGGGGTCGGGGGGGCCGTTTACAGCACAGATACGCAGTATTTT. It is translated as CASSLGVGGAVYSTDTQYF.

This chain links TRBV19 with TRBJ1-1, with D perhaps TRBD1 (6 bases). CDR3 length: 14 residues. The germline V gene has CDR1 LNHDA and CDR2 SQIVND (reference sequence). V dropped 9 bases and J dropped 5 bases, with 19 bases sitting between them. The CDR3 spells CASDSRGGSTEAFF. As DNA, the CDR3 is TGTGCCAGCGACTCGAGGGGGGGGAGTACTGAAGCTTTCTTT.

This chain connects TRBV28 to TRBJ1-5, with TRBD1 identical over 7 bases. The length of the CDR3 is 15 residues. J was trimmed by 0 bases and V by 6 bases; bases with no gene match: 5. Per the germline V gene, CDR1 is MDHEN and CDR2 is SYDVKM. The CDR3 is CASRWDSYSNQPQHF. The CDR3 DNA reads TGTGCCAGCAGGTGGGACAGCTATAGCAATCAGCCCCAGCATTTT.

The J gene is TRBJ1-5, the V gene TRBV28, with 8 bases aligning to TRBD1. CDR3 length: 17 amino acids. The V gene end was trimmed by 1 base and the J gene end by 3 bases; junction bases not matched to a gene: 8. Germline V gene data show CDR1 as MDHEN and CDR2 as SYDVKM. CDR3 bases: TGTGCCAGCAGTTTATTACAGGGGGGACTAATCAATCAGCCCCAGCATTTT. It encodes CASSLLQGGLINQPQHF.

As for this clone: Other DNA sequences in the sample encode the same CDR3. This chain connects TRBV6-5 to TRBJ2-7; 11 nucleotides match TRBD2. V gave up 4 bases and J gave up 4 bases; unmatched junction bases: 6. The CDR3 has 15 amino acids. The germline gives CDR1 MNHEY, CDR2 SVGAGI. In DNA form, the CDR3 reads TGTGCCAGCAGTTTACTAGCGGGGGAAGGGTACGAGCAGTACTTC. Its protein product is CASSLLAGEGYEQYF.

The sample holds a few counts of this clone. J is TRBJ1-5 and V is TRBV19, with unresolved D. Germline V gene sequence: CDR1 LNHDA, CDR2 SQIVND (reference sequence). The V end was cut by 3 bases, the J end by 4 bases, with 13 bases between. This CDR3 has 15 amino acids. The CDR3 bases are TGTGCCAGTAGTATTGGTCCCTTACTGAATCAGCCCCAGCATTTT. This gives the protein CASSIGPLLNQPQHF.

V and J are TRBV11-2 and TRBJ2-7; D ambiguous. Between the trimmed V and J ends, which lost 1 base and 3 bases, there was a span of 7 bases. The CDR3 loop spans 13 amino acids. Germline loops: CDR1 SGHAT, CDR2 FQNNGV. DNA of the CDR3: TGTGCCAGCAGCTTAGGGCAGGACTACGAGCAGTACTTC. It is translated as CASSLGQDYEQYF. Using reference TRBV11-2 and TRBJ2-7 for the parts outside the CDR3, the full variable domain is EAGVAQSPRYKIIEKRQSVAFWCNPISGHATLYWYQQILGQGPKLLIQFQNNGVVDDSQLPKDRFSAERLKGVDSTLKIQPAKLEDSAVYLCASSLGQDYEQYFGPGTRLTVT.

The CDR3 coding sequence is TGTGCCAGCAGCGTTGGGACAGGGGGCTTTCAGCCCCAGCATTTT. Translation gives CASSVGTGGFQPQHF. The J gene is TRBJ1-5, the V gene TRBV9; 12 nucleotides align to TRBD1. V shed 2 bases, J shed 6 bases, and the junction held 3 bases outside the gene matches. Germline V gene lookup returns CDR1 SGDLS and CDR2 YYNGEE. The CDR3 runs to 15 residues. Full variable domain (outside the CDR3, taken from reference TRBV9 and TRBJ1-5): DSGVTQTPKHLITATGQRVTLRCSPRSGDLSVYWYQQSLDQGLQFLIQYYNGEERAKGNILERFSAQQFPDLHSELNLSSLELGDSALYFCASSVGTGGFQPQHFGDGTRLSIL.

The table lists this clone with a count of one. The chain employs TRBV6-1 and TRBJ2-5; 8 positions agree with TRBD1. Germline V CDR1 and CDR2: MNHNS, SASEGT. Trimming cost V 3 bases and J 1 base; bases outside gene matches: 4. This CDR3 comprises 15 residues. The CDR3 coding sequence is TGTGCCAGCAGTGACTCACAGGGGGTCCAAGAGACCCAGTACTTC. This encodes CASSDSQGVQETQYF.

This clone appeared a single time. The chain carries TRBV15 and TRBJ2-7; 9 bases agree with TRBD2. V was pared by 0 bases and J by 5 bases, with 8 bases of the junction left unmatched. The length of the CDR3 is 16 residues. In germline, CDR1 is LNHNV, CDR2 YYDKDF (reference sequence). The CDR3 region has the DNA TGTGCCACCAGCAGAGATTATCTAGCGGGAAAGGACGAGCAGTACTTC. As protein: CATSRDYLAGKDEQYF.

The chain joins TRBV4-1 to TRBJ1-2; TRBD1 aligns across 9 bases. This CDR3 contains 18 residues. Germline CDR1 MGHRA, CDR2 YSYEKL. Unmatched junction bases numbered 18, after V lost 4 bases and J lost 6 bases. The CDR3 DNA reads TGCGCCAGCAGCCCTCAGAATGGACAGGGGAGAGGTCTGGATGGCTACACCTTC. Residues: CASSPQNGQGRGLDGYTF.

This clone was seen only a few times. CDR3 region: CSGEGNYGYTF. CDR3 bases: TGCAGCGGGGAGGGCAACTATGGCTACACCTTC. The chain has TRBV29-1 and TRBJ1-2; D call uncertain. This CDR3 has 11 amino acids. Trimming took 7 bases from V and 2 from J, leaving 8 bases between them. CDR1 is SQVTM, CDR2 ANQGSEA, per germline.

The chain combines TRBV10-2 with TRBJ2-2; D is undetermined. This CDR3 spans 16 amino acids. Germline lookup yields CDR1 WSHSY and CDR2 SAAADI. Trimming removed 7 bases at V and 1 base at J, with 16 bases between. This chain's CDR3 is CASTPRRSLNTGELFF. CDR3 in DNA: TGCGCCAGCACCCCTAGGCGGTCCTTGAACACCGGGGAGCTGTTTTTT.

V usage is TRBV19 and J usage is TRBJ2-1; 7 nucleotides match TRBD2. CDR1 is LNHDA, CDR2 SQIVND, per germline (reference sequence). Trimming cost V 2 bases and J 4 bases; bases outside gene matches: 5. The CDR3 is 15 residues long. CDR3 coding DNA: TGTGCCAGTAGTATAAGTGCGGGGGAATACAATGAGCAGTTCTTC. Residues: CASSISAGEYNEQFF.

The gene calls are TRBV19 and TRBJ1-3; D remains unclear. The CDR3 runs 14 residues. In germline, CDR1 is LNHDA, CDR2 SQIVND (reference sequence). The germline V and J ends were trimmed by 3 bases and 2 bases, with 8 bases remaining between them. The chain's CDR3 is CASSIRVAGNTIYF. As DNA, the CDR3 is TGTGCCAGTAGTATTCGGGTAGCTGGAAACACCATATATTTT.

The gene calls are TRBV7-9 and TRBJ2-1, with no clear D. The CDR3 has 14 residues. V was shortened by 5 bases and J by 7 bases, with 15 bases between the two germline ends. The germline gives CDR1 SEHNR, CDR2 FQNEAQ (reference sequence). The CDR3 nucleotides are TGTGCCAGCAGCCACCACGACTCGTATAATGAGCAGTTCTTC. Protein product: CASSHHDSYNEQFF.

V is TRBV7-3 and J is TRBJ2-1; tentatively, D is TRBD1 (5 bases). Per germline, CDR1 SGHTA and CDR2 FQGTGA. V was pared by 7 bases and J by 1 base, with 11 bases between. CDR3 length equals 14 residues. CDR3 in amino acids: CASTLDISYNEQFF. Written as DNA, the CDR3 is TGTGCCAGCACCCTGGACATTTCCTACAATGAGCAGTTCTTC.

This clone was picked up one time. J is TRBJ2-1 and V is TRBV19; tentative D call: TRBD2 (6 bases). Trimming left V 9 bases short and J 0 bases short, with 21 bases between. Germline V gives CDR1 LNHDA, CDR2 SQIVND (reference sequence). The CDR3 totals 17 residues. Here the CDR3 reads CASGTGLTFSSYNEQFF. The CDR3, as DNA: TGTGCCAGCGGCACGGGACTCACATTCAGCTCCTACAATGAGCAGTTCTTC.

The gene calls are TRBV7-8 and TRBJ2-5, with 7 nucleotides matching TRBD2. CDR3 length equals 17 residues. In germline, CDR1 is SGHVS, CDR2 FQNEAQ. Trimming removed 1 base from V and 3 bases from J; junction bases left unmatched: 11. Written as DNA, the CDR3 is TGTGCCAGCAGCTTAGGTCAAGCTTTAGGGAGGGAAGAGACCCAGTACTTC. It translates to CASSLGQALGREETQYF.

This chain connects TRBV9 to TRBJ2-5; possibly TRBD2 for D (6 bases). The V gene lost 0 bases and the J gene lost 5 bases, with 11 bases spanning the gap. CDR3 size: 14 residues. Germline CDR1 and CDR2: SGDLS and YYNGEE. The CDR3 protein is CASSVDGRGETQYF. The CDR3 DNA sequence: TGTGCCAGCAGCGTAGACGGTCGGGGGGAGACCCAGTACTTC. The full variable domain, rest sourced from reference TRBV9 and TRBJ2-5, is DSGVTQTPKHLITATGQRVTLRCSPRSGDLSVYWYQQSLDQGLQFLIQYYNGEERAKGNILERFSAQQFPDLHSELNLSSLELGDSALYFCASSVDGRGETQYFGPGTRLLVL.

V gene TRBV28 combines with J gene TRBJ2-6, with D possibly matching TRBD2 (6 bases). The CDR3 consists of 16 residues. Germline lookup yields CDR1 MDHEN and CDR2 SYDVKM. Trimming took off 2 bases at V and 2 bases at J, with 10 bases between the two ends. The CDR3 region is CASSLGGAAGANVLTF. The CDR3 nucleotides read TGTGCCAGCAGTTTAGGAGGGGCGGCTGGGGCCAACGTCCTGACTTTC.

J is TRBJ2-7 and V is TRBV5-1; D call uncertain. The germline V gene has CDR1 SGHRS and CDR2 YFSETQ. The CDR3 runs 14 residues. V dropped 0 bases and J dropped 5 bases, with 12 bases sitting between them. This chain's CDR3 is CASSLGYSTDEQYF. The CDR3 DNA reads as TGCGCCAGCAGCTTGGGTTACAGTACTGACGAGCAGTACTTC.